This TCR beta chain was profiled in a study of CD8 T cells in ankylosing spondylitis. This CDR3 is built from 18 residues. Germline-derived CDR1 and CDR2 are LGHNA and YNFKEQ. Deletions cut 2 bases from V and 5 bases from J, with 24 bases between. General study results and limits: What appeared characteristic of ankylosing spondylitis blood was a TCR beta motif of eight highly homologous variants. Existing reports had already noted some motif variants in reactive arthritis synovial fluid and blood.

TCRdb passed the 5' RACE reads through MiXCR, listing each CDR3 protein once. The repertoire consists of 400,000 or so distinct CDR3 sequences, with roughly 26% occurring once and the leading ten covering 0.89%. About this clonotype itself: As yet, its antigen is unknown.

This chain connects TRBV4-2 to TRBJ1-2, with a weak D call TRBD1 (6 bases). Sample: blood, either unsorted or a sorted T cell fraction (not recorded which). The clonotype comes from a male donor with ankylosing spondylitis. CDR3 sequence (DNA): TGTGCCAGCAGCCAATCCCCTCCGGGGGCAGGAACCTTTTATGGCTACACCTTC. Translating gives CASSQSPPGAGTFYGYTF.